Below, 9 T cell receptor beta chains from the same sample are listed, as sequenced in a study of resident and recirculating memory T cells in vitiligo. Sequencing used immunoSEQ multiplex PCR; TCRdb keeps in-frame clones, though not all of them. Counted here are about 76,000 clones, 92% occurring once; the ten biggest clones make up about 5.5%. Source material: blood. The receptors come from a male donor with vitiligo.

The CDR3 protein is CASTSTGELFF. The CDR3 DNA is TGTGCCAGCACCTCGACCGGGGAGCTGTTTTTT. The J gene is TRBJ2-2, the V gene TRBV28; D unresolved. This CDR3 has 11 amino acids. Germline CDR1 MDHEN, CDR2 SYDVKM. Deletions cut 7 bases from V and 5 bases from J, with 5 bases between.

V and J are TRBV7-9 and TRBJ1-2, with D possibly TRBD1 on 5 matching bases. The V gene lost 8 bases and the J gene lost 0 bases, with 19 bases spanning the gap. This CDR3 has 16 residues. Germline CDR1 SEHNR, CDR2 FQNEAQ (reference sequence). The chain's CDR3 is CASSEGAQKANYGYTF. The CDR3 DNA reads TGTGCCAGCTCGGAAGGGGCTCAGAAAGCTAACTATGGCTACACCTTC.

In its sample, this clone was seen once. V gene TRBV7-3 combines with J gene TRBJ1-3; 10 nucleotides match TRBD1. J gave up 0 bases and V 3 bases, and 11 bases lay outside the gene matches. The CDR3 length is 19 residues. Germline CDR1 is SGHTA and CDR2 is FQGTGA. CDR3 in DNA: TGTGCCAGCAGCTTTCTGCCCTTGACAGGGGGCAGCTCTGGAAACACCATATATTTT. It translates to CASSFLPLTGGSSGNTIYF.

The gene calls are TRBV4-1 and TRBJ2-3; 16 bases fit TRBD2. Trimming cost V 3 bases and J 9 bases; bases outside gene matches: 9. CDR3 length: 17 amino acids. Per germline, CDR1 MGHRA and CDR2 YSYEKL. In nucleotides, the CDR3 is TGCGCCAGCAGCCAGCGGGGACTAGCGGGAGGGCCAGTCACGCAGTATTTT. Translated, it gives CASSQRGLAGGPVTQYF.

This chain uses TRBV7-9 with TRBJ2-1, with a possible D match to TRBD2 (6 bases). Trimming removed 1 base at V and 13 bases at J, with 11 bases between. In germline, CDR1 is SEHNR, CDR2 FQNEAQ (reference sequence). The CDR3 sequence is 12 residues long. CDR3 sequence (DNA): TGTGCCAGCAGCTTAGAGGCGGGGCCCCAGTTCTTC. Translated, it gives CASSLEAGPQFF.

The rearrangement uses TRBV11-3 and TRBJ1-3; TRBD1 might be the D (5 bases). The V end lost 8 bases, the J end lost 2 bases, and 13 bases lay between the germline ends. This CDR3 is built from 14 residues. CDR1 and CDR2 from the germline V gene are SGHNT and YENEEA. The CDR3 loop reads CASSGVRAGNTIYF. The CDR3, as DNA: TGTGCCAGCTCTGGTGTCAGGGCTGGAAACACCATATATTTT. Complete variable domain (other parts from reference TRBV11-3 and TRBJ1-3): EAGVVQSPRYKIIEKKQPVAFWCNPISGHNTLYWYLQNLGQGPELLIRYENEEAVDDSQLPKDRFSAERLKGVDSTLKIQPAELGDSAVYLCASSGVRAGNTIYFGEGSWLTVV.

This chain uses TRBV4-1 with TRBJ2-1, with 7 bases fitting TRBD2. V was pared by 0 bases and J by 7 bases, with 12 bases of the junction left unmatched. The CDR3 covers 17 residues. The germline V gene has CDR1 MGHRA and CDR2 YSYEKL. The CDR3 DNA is TGCGCCAGCAGCCAAGACAGCTGGCGGGAGTTGTTAAATGAGCAGTTCTTC. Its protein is CASSQDSWRELLNEQFF.

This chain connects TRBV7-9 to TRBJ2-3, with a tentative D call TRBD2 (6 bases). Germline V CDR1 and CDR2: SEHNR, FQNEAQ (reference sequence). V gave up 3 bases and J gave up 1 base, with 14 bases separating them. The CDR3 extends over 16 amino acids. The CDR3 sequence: CASSFPELAGTDTQYF. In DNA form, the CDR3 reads TGTGCCAGCAGCTTCCCCGAACTAGCTGGCACAGATACGCAGTATTTT.

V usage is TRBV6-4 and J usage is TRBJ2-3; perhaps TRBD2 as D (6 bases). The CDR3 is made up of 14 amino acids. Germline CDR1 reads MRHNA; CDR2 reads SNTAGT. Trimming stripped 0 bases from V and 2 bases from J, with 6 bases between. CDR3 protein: CASSDSRDTDTQYF. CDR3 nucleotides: TGTGCCAGCAGTGACTCGCGGGACACAGATACGCAGTATTTT.